This TCR beta chain was captured by sequencing in a study of blood T cell repertoires in COVID-19. Overall study context: PBMCs, B-cell-depleted T cells, or T cells were the source of the cDNA or gDNA that made up the material.

This study enrolled people aged about 18 to 100 from roughly 22 US geographic areas. V lost 2 bases and J lost 6, with 16 bases in between. Germline CDR1 and CDR2: SGHRS and YFSETQ. This CDR3 is built from 15 residues. Only in-frame clones appear in the TCRdb table, and some are missing; sequencing was by immunoSEQ multiplex PCR. This table holds 180,000 or so clones, roughly 84% found once. Material: PBMCs or T cells enriched from blood (not recorded which). The rearrangement uses TRBV5-1 and TRBJ2-3, with D perhaps TRBD2 (6 bases). The receptor comes from a human donor with acute COVID-19. The donor label of this sample is uncertain. The CDR3 region has the DNA TGCGCCAGCAGCTTAGGAGGGCGAGGAACCGATACGCAGTATTTT. Translation: CASSLGGRGTDTQYF.